This T cell receptor (beta chain) was sequenced during a study of shared clonotypes between healthy human individuals (dated by TCRdb to the early 2020s). With regard to the full study: Two women and a few men aged 18 to 49 years were included in the cohort. Blood TCR repertoires of 5 or 6 healthy adults were deeply sequenced to estimate repertoire size and the extent of clonotype sharing between individuals. Each donor's leukapheresis produced roughly between about 0.8 and 8.9 billion PBMCs. Per donor, three plates each were used for CD4 naive and CD4 memory, two for CD8 naive, and one for CD8 memory. Different laboratories and diverse techniques were used to prepare libraries and sequence TCR repertoires, to increase sequencing depth and limit assay-specific biases.

The study at large found these results: Higher generation probabilities were observed for clonotypes shared by all four sorted-subset donors than for non-shared clonotypes. Sharing across a handful of donors was observed for approximately 4.6% of naive CD4, over 3% of naive CD8, 2% to 2.5% of memory CD4, and over 0.3% of memory CD8 clonotypes. Estimated clonotype richness was generally larger for naive than for memory subsets. Pairwise subsampling indicated that sequencing depth was expected to affect the degree of clonotype sharing among donors. Even with the large sequencing depth, rarefaction of the sorted-subset datasets indicated that sequencing was incomplete. The genetic and exposure-history diversity represented was limited by the small number of donors. Sampling was limited to blood, and TCR repertoires in tissue likely differ from TCR repertoires in blood.

Using the deep immunoSEQ assay, multiplex PCR amplified TCR CDR3 regions from genomic DNA. Genomic DNA extracted from each cell subset was distributed evenly over all wells of several immunoSEQ 96-well plates, and each plate served as one replicate. For sorted subsets, each replicate PCR was loaded with approximately 190 ng genomic DNA, equivalent to roughly 30,000 T cell genomes. Purified libraries were quantified with a Qubit 3.0 fluorometer, sized on a Bioanalyzer 2100, and re-quantified with the KAPA Library Quantification kit. Each immunoSEQ 96-well plate was sequenced on its own single-read 150-cycle Illumina NextSeq 550 flow cell. Turning to the authors' computational methods: Because the immunoSEQ output included only junctional sequences and no quality scores, the filtering could not be the same as the filtering used for full-length reads. To assign V/J genes and CDR3, sequences were annotated against IMGT germline references using PyIR, a Python wrapper for IgBLAST v1.9. Reads with weak V/J assignments (E-value above 1e-6), missing CDR3, stop codons, out-of-frame junctions, or ambiguous translated residues were removed. V3J clonotypes were defined by identical inferred V gene, J gene, and CDR3 amino acid sequence. Percentage overlap between repertoires was computed as shared unique clonotypes divided by the size of the smaller repertoire. Repertoire richness was assessed with RTK rarefaction, the Chao1 estimator, and Recon v2.1 estimates of unobserved clonotypes. Generation probabilities were computed with OLGA for all TCRbeta clonotypes obtained by the gDNA method from several donors. TCRdb limited this immuneACCESS table to in-frame rearrangements with V and J called. A share of clones is missing; checked studies link under half to unresolved V genes, and the rest is unexplained. D and trimming come from the DNA, and the V and J calls and clone size come from that table. For this sample there are roughly 110,000 clones; approximately 70% appear just once. 20% to 25% of the sample belongs to the ten largest clones.

As for this clone: The target of this receptor is not known. There are no base qualities to consult, and no much larger clone falls within one base.

V has 3 bases trimmed and J has 3 bases trimmed; junction bases matching no gene number 6. Taken from cysteine to phenylalanine, the CDR3 has 16 residues. The retained sequence is limited to the CDR3, 48 bases, with the frame set at the first base. In the germline V gene, CDR1 corresponds to MNHNS and CDR2 to SASEGT. The donors were healthy, HIV-negative adults who had no recently reported acute infections or vaccinations. All donors were Caucasian adults living in Nashville, Tennessee, USA. The CD8 memory samples were a combination of magnetically selected CD45RO+ cells and CCR7-negative CD45RA+ effector memory (TemRA) cells. After blood collection by leukapheresis, PBMCs were isolated using Ficoll-Histopaque density gradient centrifugation and then cryopreserved in the vapor phase of liquid nitrogen. Analytical flow cytometry was used to check the purity and quantity of each magnetically sorted T cell population. Each sorted fraction had its genomic DNA isolated and then quantified by UV absorbance on a Nanodrop 2000c.

This TCR was recovered from a woman in her thirties in good health. The sequence links TRBV6-1 to TRBJ2-2; TRBD2 agrees with 8 junctional bases. The specimen was memory CD8+ T cells sorted from blood. In light of the paper, this sample's cell subset or site label describes: CD45RO+ cells pooled with CCR7-negative TemRA cells. CDR3 protein: CASSDPAGGHTGELFF. The sequenced DNA is TGTGCCAGCAGTGATCCGGCGGGAGGACACACCGGGGAGCTGTTTTTT.